Included here is one TCR beta chain sequence, with context. This clone came up a few times. There is no known antigen for this receptor. No base qualities exist here, and no much larger clone lies one base off it. This sample stems from a study of blood T cell repertoires in COVID-19 (dated by TCRdb to about 2020). Study-wide context: Samples from collaborators originated in the United States, Italy and Spain and spanned both the acute and convalescent phases of COVID-19. Samples were obtained from the ongoing ImmuneRACE study (first 160 participants) and from over a thousand subjects provided by 6 global collaborators. HLA class I and class II types, where available, came from metadata supplied by the sample provider rather than from assay-based typing. The material from the prospective study consisted of cDNA or gDNA derived from T cells, B-cell-depleted T cells, or PBMCs. Deeply sampled blood TCRbeta repertoires from subjects exposed to, actively infected with, or recovered from COVID-19 were included in the dataset. The repertoires were released in a freely available public database intended as a resource for research on the immune response to SARS-CoV-2. The sample metadata nearly always contained a de-identified subject ID, COVID-19 status, age in years and sex. General conclusions and limits of the study: How much clinical and demographic metadata was included differed by source and by participant, and the metadata was provided uncurated.

Each collaborating institution followed its own protocols to collect whole blood in K2EDTA tubes. Collaborator samples were shipped for TCRbeta analysis as frozen whole blood, isolated PBMCs, or DNA extracted from either sample type. The CDR3 goes from the cysteine to the phenylalanine over 13 residues. The CDR3 DNA has 39 bases and is translated from base 1. The junction shows trimming of 1 base on V and 6 bases on J, plus 13 bases between the germline ends. Reading the germline V gene (reference sequence) gives CDR1 GTSNPN and CDR2 SVGIG. TCRbeta CDR3 regions were amplified from genomic DNA using the immunoSEQ Assay, a bias-controlled multiplex PCR. In the authors' own workflow: The number of nucleated cells in each sample was estimated by amplification of reference gene primers within the assay. Sequence reads were collapsed and filtered to measure the absolute abundance of every unique TCRbeta CDR3 rearrangement. For each sample, productive Simpson clonality was calculated as the square root of Simpson's diversity index over productive rearrangements. TCRdb mirrors the immuneACCESS table, restricted to in-frame sequences. Some clones are absent from its copies; in checked studies, under half trace to an unresolved V gene, and the reason for the others is unknown. V, J and clone size are taken as reported in that table, and D and trimming were inferred from the DNA itself. Recorded for this sample are 25,000 to 40,000 clones; about 85% of them occurred a single time. The ten largest clones add up to 17% of the sample.

Material: peripheral blood. The sequence derives from a woman aged 60-75 years with active COVID-19. The chain links TRBV30 with TRBJ2-7; possibly the D gene is TRBD2, per 5 matching bases. CDR3 reads: CAWSGTLGGEQYF. The DNA sequence follows: TGTGCCTGGAGTGGAACTTTAGGAGGCGAGCAGTACTTC.